The 20 T cell receptor beta chains below come from one sample, sequenced in a study of human T cells and chemical hapten exposure. TCRdb re-derived calls from the RACE reads in MiXCR, one entry per CDR3 protein. Of fewer than 140,000 distinct CDR3 sequences in the sample, roughly 12% were seen once. The time point is: pre-sensitization, week 0. The treatment is: therapeutic diphenylcyclopropenone sensitization with weekly scalp DPC. The starting material was whole blood, obtained in connection with sensitization to the hapten diphenylcyclopropenone (DPC). Source of these receptors: a woman aged 50 to 65 with alopecia areata. Some clones in this sample may be carry-over from other donors' samples.

This clonotype has ten or more counts. The J gene is TRBJ1-6, the V gene TRBV18; maybe TRBD1 (6 bases). The CDR3 contains 17 residues. CDR1 is KGHSH and CDR2 is LQKENI in the germline V gene. With 6 bases removed from V and 5 bases from J, the gap between germline ends came to 20 bases. CDR3 nucleotide sequence: TGTGCCAGCTCGCCAGGCGGGGGGCGTCGAGATAATTCACCCCTCCACTTT. The encoded protein is CASSPGGGRRDNSPLHF.

This clonotype turned up a few times. V is TRBV12-3 or TRBV12-4 and J is TRBJ2-5; TRBD2 matches at 9 bases. V lost 5 bases and J lost 6; bases outside the gene matches: 7. The length of the CDR3 is 14 residues. CDR3 DNA: TGTGCCAGCAGTCCGGGACTAGCCGGGAAGACCCAGTACTTC. Encoded protein: CASSPGLAGKTQYF.

With respect to this clonotype: At one end, the junction sequence differs from germline, possibly due to a read error. The chain joins TRBV7-7 to TRBJ2-7; a possible D gene is TRBD1 (5 bases). CDR1 and CDR2 (germline): SSHAT, FNYEAQ (reference sequence). The CDR3 is 15 residues long. CDR3 sequence reads: CASSPVQARSYEQYF. CDR3 nucleotides: TGTGCTAGCAGCCCCGTACAGGCCCGCTCCTACGAGCAGTACTTC. The full variable domain, with the rest looked up from reference TRBV7-7 and TRBJ2-7, is GAGVSQSPRYKVTKRGQDVTLRCDPISSHATLYWYQQALGQGPEFLTYFNYEAQPDKSGLPSDRFSAERPEGSISTLTIQRTEQRDSAMYRCASSPVQARSYEQYFGPGTRLTVT.

The rearrangement joins TRBV19 to TRBJ1-1; unclear D gene. The CDR3 is made up of 12 amino acids. With 6 bases removed from V and 7 bases from J, the gap between germline ends came to 12 bases. Looked up from germline, CDR1 is LNHDA and CDR2 is SQIVND (reference sequence). In nucleotides, the CDR3 is TGTGCCAGTAGCCCGGACGGAAATGAAGCTTTCTTT. Translating gives CASSPDGNEAFF.

This sequence joins TRBV6-5 and TRBJ1-4; D is unclear. V dropped 11 bases and J dropped 4 bases, with 20 bases sitting between them. CDR1 is MNHEY, CDR2 SVGAGI, per germline. This CDR3 region has 15 residues. For the CDR3, the DNA is TGTGCCGGGAACCCAATCGAGCTTAATAATGAAAAACTGTTTTTT. It is translated as CAGNPIELNNEKLFF.

The DNA for the CDR3 is TGCAGCGTTGGTGAGAGGGTCAATCAGCCCCAGCATTTT. Translation gives CSVGERVNQPQHF. J is TRBJ1-5 and V is TRBV29-1; D uncertain. V lost 4 bases and J 3 bases, leaving 10 bases between the germline ends. The germline V gene has CDR1 SQVTM and CDR2 ANQGSEA. The CDR3 totals 13 residues.

The rearrangement uses TRBV28 and TRBJ1-1; D unclear. The germline V gene encodes CDR1 MDHEN and CDR2 SYDVKM. V was shortened by 0 bases and J by 8 bases, with 13 bases between the two germline ends. This CDR3 spans 14 amino acids. The CDR3 DNA reads as TGTGCCAGCAGTTTATGGTTTACCCAGAAGGAAGCTTTCTTT. This codes for CASSLWFTQKEAFF.

Written as DNA, the CDR3 is TGTGCCAGCAAGGGACAGGGGGCCCCACCAGATACGCAGTATTTT. It translates to CASKGQGAPPDTQYF. The rearrangement joins TRBV28 to TRBJ2-3, with 12 bases lining up with TRBD1. The CDR3 has 15 residues. Germline CDR1 MDHEN, CDR2 SYDVKM. J gave up 4 bases and V 7 bases, and 6 bases lay outside the gene matches. The whole variable domain, remainder taken from reference TRBV28 and TRBJ2-3, is DVKVTQSSRYLVKRTGEKVFLECVQDMDHENMFWYRQDPGLGLRLIYFSYDVKMKEKGDIPEGYSVSREKKERFSLILESASTNQTSMYLCASKGQGAPPDTQYFGPGTRLTVL.

This clonotype was counted only a few times. The genes are TRBV6-1 and TRBJ1-5; D is perhaps TRBD1 (6 bases). CDR3 length: 15 residues. The germline V gene has CDR1 MNHNS and CDR2 SASEGT. The V end lost 5 bases, the J end lost 0 bases, and 11 bases lay between the germline ends. CDR3 nucleotides: TGTGCCAGCAGTTCAACGGACAGTAGCAATCAGCCCCAGCATTTT. It yields the protein CASSSTDSSNQPQHF.

This clonotype has only a few counts. The V gene is TRBV6-5, the J gene TRBJ2-5; D possibly uses TRBD1 or TRBD2 (5 bases each). V was pared by 2 bases and J by 4 bases, with 8 bases between. The CDR3 spans 13 residues. CDR1 and CDR2 from the germline V gene are MNHEY and SVGAGI. CDR3 sequence reads: CASSYGGGETQYF. CDR3 coding DNA: TGTGCCAGCAGTTACGGTGGGGGAGAGACCCAGTACTTC.

The genes are TRBV5-4 and TRBJ2-5, with D possibly being TRBD1 (5 bases). The V gene's germline CDR1 is SGHNT and CDR2 YYREEE (reference sequence). V was clipped by 1 base and J by 3 bases, with 13 bases between them. This CDR3 contains 15 residues. The CDR3 DNA reads TGTGCCAGCAGCTTGTCTATGGGGCCCGAAGAGACCCAGTACTTC. It specifies CASSLSMGPEETQYF.

This clonotype showed up many times. The chain combines TRBV20-1 with TRBJ1-2; TRBD1 might be the D (5 bases). CDR3 size: 14 residues. V lost 3 bases, J lost 0 bases, and 11 bases lay in between. The germline gives CDR1 DFQATT, CDR2 SNEGSKA (reference sequence). This chain's CDR3 is CSARSGASNYGYTF. The CDR3 nucleotides read TGCAGTGCTAGGTCTGGGGCCTCTAACTATGGCTACACCTTC.

This clonotype was recorded many times. This chain joins TRBV20-1 and TRBJ2-7; D gene unclear. Germline lookup yields CDR1 DFQATT and CDR2 SNEGSKA (reference sequence). The CDR3 contains 12 residues. V gave up 3 bases and J gave up 4 bases, with 10 bases separating them. As DNA, the CDR3 is TGCAGTGCTAGCGACATTAATTACGAGCAGTACTTC. This sequence encodes CSASDINYEQYF.

J is TRBJ2-3 and V is TRBV29-1; D is perhaps TRBD2 (6 bases). CDR1 is SQVTM and CDR2 is ANQGSEA in the germline V gene. V lost 3 bases to trimming and J lost 6 bases, with 7 bases between them. This CDR3 spans 11 amino acids. The CDR3 DNA is TGCAGCGTTGATGGGGGGGATACGCAGTATTTT. Translated: CSVDGGDTQYF.

This chain uses TRBV5-4 with TRBJ1-4; D is uncertain. CDR1 and CDR2 from the germline V gene are SGHNT and YYREEE (reference sequence). The CDR3 length is 12 residues. Trimming removed 2 bases at V and 6 bases at J, with 5 bases between. CDR3 amino acids: CASSFDHEKLFF. The CDR3 DNA reads as TGTGCCAGCAGCTTTGATCATGAAAAACTGTTTTTT.

This clonotype occurred a few times. This chain uses TRBV10-3 with TRBJ1-1; no clear D. The CDR3 runs 13 residues. Trimming removed 3 bases from V and 3 bases from J, with 8 bases in between. In germline, CDR1 is ENHRY, CDR2 SYGVKD. This CDR3 reads CAISEPADTEAFF. The DNA of the CDR3 is TGTGCCATCAGTGAACCCGCGGACACTGAAGCTTTCTTT.

This clonotype showed up just once. Germline is not matched at one junction end, which may reflect a read error. V usage is TRBV28 and J usage is TRBJ2-2; D is uncertain. The germline gives CDR1 MDHEN, CDR2 SYDVKM. The CDR3 length is 13 residues. CDR3 amino acids: CDSSPYSTGELFF. The CDR3 DNA is TGTGACAGCAGCCCATACTCAACCGGGGAGCTGTTTTTT.

This clonotype has a handful of counts. CDR3 sequence reads: CASSPAQPLGLRISGNTIYF. The CDR3 DNA follows: TGTGCCAGCTCCCCTGCCCAGCCCCTCGGCCTTAGGATCTCTGGAAACACCATATATTTT. The V and J genes are TRBV18 and TRBJ1-3; D gene ambiguous. This CDR3 spans 20 amino acids. CDR1 is KGHSH and CDR2 is LQKENI in the germline V gene. Trimming cost V 6 bases and J 0 bases, with 27 bases left between them.

This clonotype was detected only a few times. The chain employs TRBV9 and TRBJ1-1, with unresolved D. V gave up 0 bases and J gave up 0 bases, with 3 bases separating them. Germline V gene data show CDR1 as SGDLS and CDR2 as YYNGEE. CDR3 length equals 13 residues. This CDR3 is CASSVALNTEAFF. The CDR3 nucleotides read TGTGCCAGCAGCGTAGCACTGAACACTGAAGCTTTCTTT.

The rearrangement uses TRBV6-5 and TRBJ1-3; TRBD1 might be the D (6 bases). This CDR3 contains 14 residues. V lost 5 bases and J lost 4, with 12 bases in between. Germline assignment: CDR1 MNHEY and CDR2 SVGAGI. The chain's CDR3 is CASSVGTNGNTIYF. The CDR3 coding sequence is TGTGCCAGCAGTGTCGGGACAAACGGAAACACCATATATTTT.